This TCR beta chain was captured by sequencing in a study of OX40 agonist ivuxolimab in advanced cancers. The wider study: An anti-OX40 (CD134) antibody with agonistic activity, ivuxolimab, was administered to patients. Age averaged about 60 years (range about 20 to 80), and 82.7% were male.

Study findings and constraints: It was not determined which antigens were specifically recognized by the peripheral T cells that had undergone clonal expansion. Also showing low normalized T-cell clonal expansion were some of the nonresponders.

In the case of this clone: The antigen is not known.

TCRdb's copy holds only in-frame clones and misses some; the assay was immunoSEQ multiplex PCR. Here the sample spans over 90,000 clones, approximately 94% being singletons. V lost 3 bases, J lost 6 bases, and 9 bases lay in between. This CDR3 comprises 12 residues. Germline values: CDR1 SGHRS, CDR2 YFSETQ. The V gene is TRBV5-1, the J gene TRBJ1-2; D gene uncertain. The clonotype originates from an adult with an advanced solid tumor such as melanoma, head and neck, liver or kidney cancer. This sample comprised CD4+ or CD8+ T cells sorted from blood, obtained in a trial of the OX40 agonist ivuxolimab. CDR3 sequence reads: CASSSWRDGYTF. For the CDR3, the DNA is TGCGCCAGCAGCTCGTGGAGGGATGGCTACACCTTC.